The 31 T cell receptor beta chains in this list originate from one sample, sequenced in a study of cytomegalovirus exposure and HLA in healthy donors. The primer mix had 60 Vbeta and 13 Jbeta primers. The table came from immunoSEQ multiplex PCR; TCRdb's copy has only in-frame clones and leaves some out. Here the sample spans about 160,000 clones, about two thirds being singletons. Sequenced input: PBMCs. The receptor set was obtained from a woman in her twenties or thirties in good health and CMV-seronegative.

The chain employs TRBV15 and TRBJ2-1; TRBD2 aligns across 7 bases. This CDR3 is built from 16 residues. Germline CDR1 is LNHNV and CDR2 is YYDKDF (reference sequence). V trimming: 0 bases; J trimming: 2 bases; junction bases outside the gene matches: 4. CDR3 nucleotides: TGTGCCACCAGCAGAGATGTAGCGGGTGCCTACAATGAGCAGTTCTTC. Translating it yields CATSRDVAGAYNEQFF.

This clone was observed a handful of times. CDR3 bases: TGTGCCAGCAGCGTAGATGTGGGACAGGGTAATGAAAAACTGTTTTTT. Residues: CASSVDVGQGNEKLFF. The chain uses TRBV9 and TRBJ1-4, with 9 positions matching TRBD1. The trim removed 0 bases at V and 4 bases at J, leaving 4 bases unmatched. The CDR3 is 16 amino acids. Germline V gene sequence: CDR1 SGDLS, CDR2 YYNGEE.

V gene TRBV19 combines with J gene TRBJ1-5, with a possible D match to TRBD1 (5 bases). The germline gives CDR1 LNHDA, CDR2 SQIVND (reference sequence). CDR3 size: 15 residues. V shed 3 bases and J shed 5 bases, with 14 bases lying between them. CDR3 bases: TGTGCCAGTAGTATCCAGGGATGGTTAGATCAGCCCCAGCATTTT. Its protein is CASSIQGWLDQPQHF.

The rearrangement uses TRBV6-1 and TRBJ1-1; D uncertain. Trimming cost V 3 bases and J 1 base, with 12 bases left between them. This CDR3 contains 15 residues. In germline, CDR1 is MNHNS, CDR2 SASEGT. CDR3 nucleotide sequence: TGTGCCAGCAGTGAGGGAGGAACCCGGAACACTGAAGCTTTCTTT. Residues: CASSEGGTRNTEAFF.

The V call is TRBV5-6, the J call TRBJ1-2; D is uncertain. Germline V gene sequence: CDR1 SGHDT, CDR2 YYEEEE. The CDR3 is 12 amino acids. Trimming left V 4 bases short and J 4 bases short, with 8 bases between. CDR3 bases: TGTGCCAGCAGCCCTTATCCCTATGGCTACACCTTC. Its translation: CASSPYPYGYTF. Combining the CDR3 with reference TRBV5-6 and TRBJ1-2 gives the whole variable domain DAGVTQSPTHLIKTRGQQVTLRCSPKSGHDTVSWYQQALGQGPQFIFQYYEEEERQRGNFPDRFSGHQFPNYSSELNVNALLLGDSALYLCASSPYPYGYTFGSGTRLTVV.

CDR3 sequence (DNA): TGTGCCAGCAGCTTAGTCGCAGGGAACGAGCAGTACTTC. Amino acid sequence: CASSLVAGNEQYF. The rearrangement joins TRBV7-9 to TRBJ2-7, with D possibly being TRBD1 (5 bases). The CDR3 consists of 13 residues. Germline V lookup: CDR1 SEHNR, CDR2 FQNEAQ (reference sequence). V was trimmed by 1 base and J by 5 bases, leaving 9 bases between them.

The V gene is TRBV28, the J gene TRBJ2-5, with 7 positions matching TRBD2. V shed 3 bases and J 5 bases; nucleotides not matched to a gene: 6. Germline CDR1 MDHEN, CDR2 SYDVKM. The CDR3 loop spans 14 amino acids. DNA for the CDR3: TGTGCCAGCAGTTTCCCTAGCGGCCGGGAGACCCAGTACTTC. This sequence encodes CASSFPSGRETQYF.

The chain recombines TRBV5-4 with TRBJ2-7; 9 bases match TRBD1. Germline trimming cut 5 bases from V and 5 bases from J; bases unmatched to any gene: 20. The V gene's germline CDR1 is SGHNT and CDR2 YYREEE (reference sequence). CDR3 length: 18 residues. The CDR3 sequence: CASSTDLLGTGGRNEQYF. CDR3 nucleotides: TGTGCCAGCAGTACTGACCTCTTAGGTACAGGGGGCCGAAACGAGCAGTACTTC.

The chain uses TRBV4-1 and TRBJ2-3, with 9 positions matching TRBD2. The length of the CDR3 is 17 residues. V was clipped by 4 bases and J by 6 bases; unmatched bases: 14. CDR1 is MGHRA and CDR2 is YSYEKL in the germline V gene. Written as DNA, the CDR3 is TGCGCCAGCAGCCGTCCTTCGGAAGCGGGGGGTACCGATACGCAGTATTTT. The encoded protein is CASSRPSEAGGTDTQYF.

The gene calls are TRBV6-5 and TRBJ1-4, with 11 nucleotides matching TRBD1. This CDR3 region has 14 residues. Germline V gene lookup returns CDR1 MNHEY and CDR2 SVGAGI. The trim removed 8 bases at V and 7 bases at J, leaving 6 bases unmatched. The CDR3 loop is CASGKDRGREKLFF. DNA for the CDR3: TGTGCCAGCGGAAAGGACAGGGGGCGTGAAAAACTGTTTTTT.

The chain employs TRBV7-3 and TRBJ2-1, with 13 bases matching TRBD2. The CDR3 has 15 amino acids. V shed 5 bases and J 7 bases; nucleotides not matched to a gene: 5. The germline V gene encodes CDR1 SGHTA and CDR2 FQGTGA. The CDR3 here is CASSLWTSGSNEQFF. CDR3 coding DNA: TGTGCCAGCAGCCTTTGGACTAGCGGGAGTAATGAGCAGTTCTTC. Filled out from reference TRBV7-3 and TRBJ2-1, the complete variable domain reads GAGVSQTPSNKVTEKGKYVELRCDPISGHTALYWYRQSLGQGPEFLIYFQGTGAADDSGLPNDRFFAVRPEGSVSTLKIQRTERGDSAVYLCASSLWTSGSNEQFFGPGTRLTVL.

This clone occurred a few times. The chain is built from TRBV9 and TRBJ1-4; D remains ambiguous. V gave up 4 bases and J gave up 0 bases, with 13 bases separating them. Germline lookup yields CDR1 SGDLS and CDR2 YYNGEE. The CDR3 length is 16 residues. CDR3 DNA: TGTGCCAGCAGCCTGCGGGGAGATGCAACTAATGAAAAACTGTTTTTT. Translated: CASSLRGDATNEKLFF. The variable domain in full, with the rest retrieved from reference TRBV9 and TRBJ1-4, is DSGVTQTPKHLITATGQRVTLRCSPRSGDLSVYWYQQSLDQGLQFLIQYYNGEERAKGNILERFSAQQFPDLHSELNLSSLELGDSALYFCASSLRGDATNEKLFFGSGTQLSVL.

J is TRBJ1-5 and V is TRBV5-6; D may be TRBD1 (5 bases). Trimming took 4 bases from V and 7 from J, leaving 15 bases between them. The CDR3 totals 14 residues. Germline V gives CDR1 SGHDT, CDR2 YYEEEE. This CDR3 reads CASSHAGFGQPQHF. The DNA of the CDR3 is TGTGCCAGCAGCCATGCAGGGTTCGGGCAGCCCCAGCATTTT. Drawing the rest from reference TRBV5-6 and TRBJ1-5, the complete variable domain is DAGVTQSPTHLIKTRGQQVTLRCSPKSGHDTVSWYQQALGQGPQFIFQYYEEEERQRGNFPDRFSGHQFPNYSSELNVNALLLGDSALYLCASSHAGFGQPQHFGDGTRLSIL.

This clone was detected only once. This chain joins TRBV15 and TRBJ2-3, with 12 positions matching TRBD2. This CDR3 has 20 amino acids. Trimming removed 0 bases from V and 2 bases from J; junction bases left unmatched: 12. Germline CDR1 and CDR2: LNHNV and YYDKDF (reference sequence). CDR3 region: CATSRDDWLAGGPVTDTQYF. CDR3 nucleotides: TGTGCCACCAGCAGAGATGACTGGCTAGCGGGAGGGCCGGTCACAGATACGCAGTATTTT.

V is TRBV5-4 and J is TRBJ2-5; the match to TRBD2 covers 8 bases. The junction had 11 bases not matched to a gene; V was cut back by 4 bases and J by 3 bases. CDR1 is SGHNT, CDR2 YYREEE, per germline (reference sequence). CDR3 length equals 16 residues. CDR3: CASSRSTSELEETQYF. CDR3 coding DNA: TGTGCCAGCAGCCGATCGACTAGCGAACTTGAAGAGACCCAGTACTTC.

The chain combines TRBV28 with TRBJ2-1; unclear D gene. Germline V gives CDR1 MDHEN, CDR2 SYDVKM. Trimming took off 2 bases at V and 9 bases at J, with 8 bases between the two ends. The CDR3 extends over 12 amino acids. The CDR3 DNA reads TGTGCCAGCAGTTTAGAATCCGGTGAGCAGTTCTTC. Translating it yields CASSLESGEQFF. The whole variable domain, remainder taken from reference TRBV28 and TRBJ2-1, is DVKVTQSSRYLVKRTGEKVFLECVQDMDHENMFWYRQDPGLGLRLIYFSYDVKMKEKGDIPEGYSVSREKKERFSLILESASTNQTSMYLCASSLESGEQFFGPGTRLTVL.

This clone was counted between two and nine times. This chain uses TRBV19 with TRBJ2-3; 9 positions match TRBD1. CDR3 length equals 16 residues. After removal of 0 bases from V and 7 bases from J, the junction contained 8 bases not matched to a gene. Germline CDR1 reads LNHDA; CDR2 reads SQIVND (reference sequence). Here the CDR3 DNA reads TGTGCCAGTAGTATAGACACCGGGACAGGGCGGCATACGCAGTATTTT. Translated, it gives CASSIDTGTGRHTQYF.

This clone occurred once. The chain is built from TRBV6-5 and TRBJ2-7, with TRBD1 matching 9 bases. V lost 6 bases, J lost 5 bases, and 5 bases stayed unmatched. This CDR3 spans 13 amino acids. Germline V gene sequence: CDR1 MNHEY, CDR2 SVGAGI. This CDR3 is CASRGGQGHEQYF. The DNA for the CDR3 is TGTGCCAGCAGGGGGGGACAGGGCCACGAGCAGTACTTC.

V gene TRBV4-2 combines with J gene TRBJ2-1; 13 bases are a match to TRBD2. CDR1 is LGHNA, CDR2 YNFKEQ, per germline. The CDR3 is made up of 15 amino acids. J was trimmed by 10 bases and V by 4 bases; bases with no gene match: 7. CDR3 sequence: CASSLGTSGALEQFF. The CDR3, as DNA: TGTGCCAGCAGCCTTGGGACTAGCGGGGCACTAGAGCAGTTCTTC.

The V call is TRBV19, the J call TRBJ2-5, with D tentatively TRBD1 (6 bases). V was trimmed by 4 bases and J by 5 bases, leaving 14 bases between them. Germline lookup yields CDR1 LNHDA and CDR2 SQIVND (reference sequence). CDR3 size: 14 residues. CDR3 nucleotide sequence: TGTGCCAGTAGTACGACAGGAGGTGAGGAGACCCAGTACTTC. Translation gives CASSTTGGEETQYF.

The chain is built from TRBV5-1 and TRBJ2-7, with D possibly being TRBD2 (6 bases). The V gene lost 1 base and the J gene lost 3 bases, with 8 bases spanning the gap. In germline, CDR1 is SGHRS, CDR2 YFSETQ. The CDR3 consists of 13 residues. DNA of the CDR3: TGCGCCAGCAGCTTGTGGAGGGACTACGAGCAGTACTTC. As protein: CASSLWRDYEQYF.

The V and J genes are TRBV2 and TRBJ1-3, with 8 bases identical to TRBD1. Per germline, CDR1 SNHLY and CDR2 FYNNEI. This CDR3 contains 16 residues. V gave up 4 bases and J gave up 0 bases; unmatched junction bases: 5. CDR3 sequence reads: CASSGQGKSSGNTIYF. CDR3 DNA: TGTGCCAGCAGTGGACAGGGGAAGAGCTCTGGAAACACCATATATTTT.

The chain uses TRBV18 and TRBJ1-4; D is perhaps TRBD1 (5 bases). V was pared by 2 bases and J by 3 bases, with 13 bases between. The CDR3 consists of 16 residues. CDR1 and CDR2 from the germline V gene are KGHSH and LQKENI. CDR3 amino acids: CASSPRTPFANEKLFF. The CDR3 bases are TGTGCCAGCTCACCAAGGACACCCTTCGCTAATGAAAAACTGTTTTTT.

The V and J genes are TRBV7-9 and TRBJ2-3; no firm D call. This CDR3 has 16 amino acids. V lost 0 bases to trimming and J lost 3 bases, with 13 bases between them. CDR1 is SEHNR, CDR2 FQNEAQ, per germline (reference sequence). CDR3 bases: TGTGCCAGCAGCTTAGCGCAGGTGGATTTGACAGATACGCAGTATTTT. Residues: CASSLAQVDLTDTQYF.

V usage is TRBV6-1 and J usage is TRBJ2-5; D not resolved. CDR3 length: 15 residues. Looked up from germline, CDR1 is MNHNS and CDR2 is SASEGT. The V and J ends lost 4 bases and 4 bases respectively, with 16 bases between them. CDR3: CASSGLADFRETQYF. The CDR3 DNA sequence: TGTGCCAGCAGTGGCCTTGCGGATTTTAGAGAGACCCAGTACTTC.

The count of this clone is one. The chain combines TRBV4-2 with TRBJ1-5; D gene ambiguous. The CDR3 spans 13 residues. V was pared by 6 bases and J by 4 bases, with 10 bases between. Germline V gene data show CDR1 as LGHNA and CDR2 as YNFKEQ. The CDR3 is CASREGRNQPQHF. CDR3 bases: TGTGCCAGCAGAGAGGGCCGAAATCAGCCCCAGCATTTT.

The chain carries TRBV9 and TRBJ2-1, with 11 bases lining up with TRBD2. The CDR3 spans 19 residues. Trimming took 0 bases from V and 2 from J; bases not matched to a gene: 10. Germline loops: CDR1 SGDLS, CDR2 YYNGEE. The CDR3 protein is CASSVGVAGGYSTYNEQFF. The CDR3 nucleotides read TGTGCCAGCAGCGTAGGGGTAGCGGGGGGGTACTCAACCTACAATGAGCAGTTCTTC. Full variable domain (rest looked up from reference TRBV9 and TRBJ2-1): DSGVTQTPKHLITATGQRVTLRCSPRSGDLSVYWYQQSLDQGLQFLIQYYNGEERAKGNILERFSAQQFPDLHSELNLSSLELGDSALYFCASSVGVAGGYSTYNEQFFGPGTRLTVL.

CDR3 sequence (DNA): TGCAGCGGATCAGTCCAAGAGACCCAGTACTTC. This sequence encodes CSGSVQETQYF. This rearrangement joins TRBV29-1 to TRBJ2-5; no clear D. Looked up from germline, CDR1 is SQVTM and CDR2 is ANQGSEA. There are 11 residues in the CDR3. V lost 7 bases to trimming and J lost 1 base, with 7 bases between them.

This chain joins TRBV9 and TRBJ1-1; the D gene is possibly TRBD1 (6 bases). The germline V gene has CDR1 SGDLS and CDR2 YYNGEE. V was pared by 2 bases and J by 0 bases, with 11 bases between. The CDR3 has 15 residues. The CDR3 loop reads CASSVWGGMNTEAFF. The CDR3 DNA follows: TGTGCCAGCAGCGTGTGGGGGGGCATGAACACTGAAGCTTTCTTT.

The chain recombines TRBV29-1 with TRBJ1-1, with 8 positions matching TRBD1. This CDR3 is built from 12 residues. In germline, CDR1 is SQVTM, CDR2 ANQGSEA. The trim removed 6 bases at V and 7 bases at J, leaving 7 bases unmatched. CDR3 bases: TGCAGCGTGCACACAGGGGGAAATGAAGCTTTCTTT. The encoded protein is CSVHTGGNEAFF.

This clone occurred a few times. This chain links TRBV7-2 with TRBJ1-5; D is unclear. The CDR3 has 13 residues. V was shortened by 4 bases and J by 3 bases, with 7 bases between the two germline ends. Germline CDR1 reads SGHTA; CDR2 reads FQGNSA. The DNA of the CDR3 is TGTGCCAGCAGCTCGTCTTCCAATCAGCCCCAGCATTTT. Translating gives CASSSSSNQPQHF.